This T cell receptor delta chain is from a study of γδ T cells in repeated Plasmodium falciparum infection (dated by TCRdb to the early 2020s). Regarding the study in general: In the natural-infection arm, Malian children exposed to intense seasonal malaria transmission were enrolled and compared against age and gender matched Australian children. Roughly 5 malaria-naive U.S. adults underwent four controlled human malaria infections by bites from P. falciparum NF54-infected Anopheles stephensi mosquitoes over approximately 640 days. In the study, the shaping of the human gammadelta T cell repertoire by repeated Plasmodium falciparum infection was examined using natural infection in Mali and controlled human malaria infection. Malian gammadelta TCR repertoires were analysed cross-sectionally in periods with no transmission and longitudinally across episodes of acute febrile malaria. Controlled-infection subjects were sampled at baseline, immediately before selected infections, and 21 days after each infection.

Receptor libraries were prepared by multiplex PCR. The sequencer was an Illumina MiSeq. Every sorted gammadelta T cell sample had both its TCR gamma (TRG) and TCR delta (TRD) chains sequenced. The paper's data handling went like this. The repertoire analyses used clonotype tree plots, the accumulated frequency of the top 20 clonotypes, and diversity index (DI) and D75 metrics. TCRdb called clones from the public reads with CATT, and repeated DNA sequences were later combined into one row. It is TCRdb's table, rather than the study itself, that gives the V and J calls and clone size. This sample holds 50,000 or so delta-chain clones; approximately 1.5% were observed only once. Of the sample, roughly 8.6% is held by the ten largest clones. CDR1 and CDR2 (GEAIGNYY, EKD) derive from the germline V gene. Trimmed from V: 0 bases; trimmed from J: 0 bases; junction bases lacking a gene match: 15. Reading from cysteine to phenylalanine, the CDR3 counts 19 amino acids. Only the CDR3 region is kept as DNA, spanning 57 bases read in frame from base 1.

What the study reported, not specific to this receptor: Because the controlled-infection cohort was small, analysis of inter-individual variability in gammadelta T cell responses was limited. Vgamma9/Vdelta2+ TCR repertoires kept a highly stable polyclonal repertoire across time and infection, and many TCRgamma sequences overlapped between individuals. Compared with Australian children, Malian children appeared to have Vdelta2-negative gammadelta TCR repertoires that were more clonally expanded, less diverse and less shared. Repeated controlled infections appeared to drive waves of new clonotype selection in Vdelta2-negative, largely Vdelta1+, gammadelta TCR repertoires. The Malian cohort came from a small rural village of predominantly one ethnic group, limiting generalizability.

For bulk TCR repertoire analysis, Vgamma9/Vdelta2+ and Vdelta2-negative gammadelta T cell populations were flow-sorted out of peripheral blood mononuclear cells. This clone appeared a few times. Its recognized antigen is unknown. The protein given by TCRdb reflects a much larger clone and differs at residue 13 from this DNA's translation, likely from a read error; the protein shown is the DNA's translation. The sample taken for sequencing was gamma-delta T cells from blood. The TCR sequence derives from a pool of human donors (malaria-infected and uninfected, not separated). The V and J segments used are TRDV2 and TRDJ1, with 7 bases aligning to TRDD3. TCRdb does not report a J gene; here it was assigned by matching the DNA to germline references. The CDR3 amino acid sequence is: CACDTGQLGERMHTDKLIF. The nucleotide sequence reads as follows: TGTGCCTGTGACACCGGCCAATTGGGGGAGCGGATGCACACCGATAAACTCATCTTT.